This T cell receptor beta chain was sequenced in a study of blood T cell repertoires in COVID-19. For the study at large: Some COVID-19 samples were acute and others convalescent; all came from the United States, Italy and Spain. The cDNA or gDNA used as material had been derived from T cells, B-cell-depleted T cells, or PBMCs.

Trimming removed 3 bases from V and 0 bases from J, with 8 bases in between. CDR1 is KGHSH and CDR2 is LQKENI in the germline V gene. The CDR3 is 15 amino acids. This clone was recorded only once. How the authors handled the data: From reference gene primer amplification, estimates of nucleated cell counts were derived. Assay: immunoSEQ multiplex PCR; the TCRdb copy retains only in-frame clones and omits some. V, J and clone size were drawn from that table, and D and trimming were deduced from the DNA. The repertoire has around 100,000 clones, 70% to 85% of them found once; the top ten carry about 24%.

Sequenced material: peripheral blood. V usage is TRBV18 and J usage is TRBJ1-4, with D unresolved. The TCR originated in a human donor in a cohort sampled during active COVID-19. The CDR3 DNA reads as TGTGCCAGCTCACCCCAGGCAGCAACTAATGAAAAACTGTTTTTT. This sequence encodes CASSPQAATNEKLFF. The full variable domain, in which reference TRBV18 and TRBJ1-4 provide the parts outside the CDR3, is NAGVMQNPRHLVRRRGQEARLRCSPMKGHSHVYWYRQLPEEGLKFMVYLQKENIIDESGMPKERFSAEFPKEGPSILRIQQVVRGDSAAYFCASSPQAATNEKLFFGSGTQLSVL.